This TCR beta chain was sequenced in a study of Ad26.COV2.S vaccination and SARS-CoV-2 variants. Across the whole study: Donor had been placed in the Ad26.COV2.S arm of the COV1001 trial. Study observations and caveats: Breadth, reportedly substantial, characterized the spike-specific CD8+ and CD4+ T cell responses after vaccination. Breadth measured for non-spike TCRs was similar across vaccine and placebo recipients.

Trimming shortened V by 0 bases and J by 5 bases, and 3 bases separated the two germline ends. Per germline, CDR1 SGDLS and CDR2 YYNGEE. The CDR3 totals 11 residues. Treatment specified: some 20 received Ad26.COV2.S at low or high dose, single or two shots; about 5 received placebo; per-sample allocation not given. Day 63 after the first vaccine or placebo injection was the time point for sampling. A Boston donor was an adult aged 18-55 years. Points on this clone: Its target is not known.

This table comes from immunoSEQ multiplex PCR, and its TCRdb copy is limited to in-frame clones, with some not included. The sample has about 480,000 clones, approximately 88% seen once; the top ten hold about 13%. This specimen consisted of peripheral blood, obtained in a trial of Ad26.COV2.S vaccine versus placebo. V and J are TRBV9 and TRBJ2-7; D unclear. This receptor was identified in a person between 18 and 59 years old who received the Ad26.COV2.S COVID-19 vaccine or a placebo. The CDR3 protein is CASSVGNEQYF. CDR3 DNA: TGTGCCAGCAGCGTAGGCAACGAGCAGTACTTC.